The next 20 T cell receptor beta chains were all read from a single sample in a study of response to subunit inactivated influenza vaccine. In TCRdb, the RT-PCR reads were re-called with MiXCR into one record per CDR3 protein. Among over 800,000 distinct CDR3 sequences, less than 25% were seen once, and the ten largest hold roughly 10%. The sample here was PBMCs from blood, taken 5 to 6 days after vaccination. The origin of the receptors is a man between 50 and 59 years old who received an inactivated influenza vaccine.

This clonotype has only a few counts. The chain recombines TRBV7-9 with TRBJ1-1, with 7 bases fitting TRBD1. The V and J ends lost 3 bases and 5 bases, in that order; junction bases with no gene match: 9. Germline V lookup: CDR1 SEHNR, CDR2 FQNEAQ (reference sequence). CDR3 length equals 15 residues. CDR3 sequence reads: CASSFRGAHETEAFF. The CDR3 nucleotides are TGTGCCAGCAGCTTCAGGGGGGCGCATGAAACTGAAGCTTTCTTT.

This clonotype was seen only a few times. The gene calls are TRBV4-1 and TRBJ2-5; 11 bases line up with TRBD2. The CDR3 runs 15 residues. In germline, CDR1 is MGHRA, CDR2 YSYEKL. With V trimmed by 3 bases and J by 4 bases, 4 bases remained unmatched. DNA for the CDR3: TGCGCCAGCAGCCAGGGAACTAGCGGGGGAGAGACCCAGTACTTC. This gives the protein CASSQGTSGGETQYF.

This clonotype was detected only a few times. J is TRBJ2-4 and V is TRBV21-1; the table gives TRBD1 as D, unverified against the DNA. TRBV21-1 constitutes a pseudogene. This CDR3 has 17 amino acids. The DNA of the CDR3 is TGTGCCAGCAGGAAGGGTCCGGGAGGGCTAGCCAAAAACATTCAGTACTTC. It is translated as CASRKGPGGLAKNIQYF.

In its sample, this clonotype was seen a few times. This chain connects TRBV20-1 to TRBJ1-2; D remains ambiguous. Germline V gives CDR1 DFQATT, CDR2 SNEGSKA (reference sequence). The V end was cut by 5 bases, the J end by 1 base, with 8 bases between. This CDR3 is built from 12 residues. The CDR3 loop reads CSAPLDNYGYTF. CDR3 in DNA: TGCAGTGCTCCCCTGGATAACTATGGCTACACCTTC.

This clonotype was seen a single time. The chain carries TRBV25-1 and TRBJ2-7, with D perhaps given as TRBD1 or TRBD2 (5 bases each). The germline V and J ends were trimmed by 1 base and 1 base, with 8 bases remaining between them. This CDR3 contains 14 residues. CDR1 is MGHDK and CDR2 is SYGVNS in the germline V gene. Here the CDR3 DNA reads TGTGCCAGCAGTGAATTGGGACCGTCCTACGAGCAGTACTTC. Amino acids: CASSELGPSYEQYF.

V is TRBV27 and J is TRBJ2-1; 8 bases line up with TRBD2. V lost 5 bases and J lost 3; bases outside the gene matches: 12. From germline, CDR1 is MNHEY and CDR2 SMNVEV (reference sequence). The CDR3 loop spans 17 amino acids. CDR3 sequence (DNA): TGTGCCAGCAGTCCCTTCTCCAGCGGGAGTCTCTACAATGAGCAGTTCTTC. This translates into CASSPFSSGSLYNEQFF.

The sample holds a few counts of this clonotype. J is TRBJ2-1 and V is TRBV11-2, with 7 bases aligning to TRBD2. V trimming: 1 base; J trimming: 11 bases; junction bases outside the gene matches: 20. The CDR3 is made up of 18 amino acids. Germline assignment: CDR1 SGHAT and CDR2 FQNNGV. The CDR3 here is CASSLVRRTRTSDFKQFF. The CDR3 region has the DNA TGTGCCAGCAGCTTAGTCAGGAGAACTCGAACTAGCGACTTTAAGCAGTTCTTC.

The chain carries TRBV7-2 and TRBJ2-3; D not certain. V was clipped by 2 bases and J by 6 bases, with 9 bases between them. This CDR3 has 13 residues. CDR1 and CDR2 (germline): SGHTA, FQGNSA. The CDR3 protein is CASSLMSLDTQYF. The CDR3 nucleotides read TGTGCCAGCAGCTTAATGAGTCTGGATACGCAGTATTTT.

Only a few counts were recorded for this clonotype. The J gene is TRBJ1-2, the V gene TRBV29-1; 9 nucleotides agree with TRBD1. V trimming: 4 bases; J trimming: 5 bases; junction bases outside the gene matches: 8. The CDR3 length is 14 residues. CDR1 and CDR2 (germline): SQVTM, ANQGSEA. The chain's CDR3 is CSVGTGAFGYGYTF. As DNA, the CDR3 is TGCAGCGTTGGGACAGGGGCCTTTGGGTATGGCTACACCTTC.

This chain connects TRBV20-1 to TRBJ1-2; D unresolved. Trimming pared 6 bases from V and 0 bases from J, leaving 17 bases between. The CDR3 spans 15 residues. From germline, CDR1 is DFQATT and CDR2 SNEGSKA (reference sequence). In DNA form, the CDR3 reads TGCAGTGCGCAAGACCGGACGGGTTCTAACTATGGCTACACCTTC. Translation gives CSAQDRTGSNYGYTF.

This clonotype was counted a few times. Here the CDR3 reads CSVLAGASGSGTQYF. The CDR3 bases are TGCAGCGTTCTCGCCGGGGCTAGCGGGAGCGGTACGCAGTATTTT. J is TRBJ2-3 and V is TRBV29-1, with TRBD2 identical over 10 bases. CDR1 is SQVTM and CDR2 is ANQGSEA in the germline V gene. V was pared by 5 bases and J by 8 bases, with 13 bases of the junction left unmatched. There are 15 residues in the CDR3.

CDR3 sequence (DNA): TGTGCCAGCAGCCTGTACCGGGACAGGGGTTACACCGGGGAGCTGTTTTTT. Amino acid sequence: CASSLYRDRGYTGELFF. The chain is built from TRBV5-6 and TRBJ2-2; 10 bases map to TRBD1. Germline V gene sequence: CDR1 SGHDT, CDR2 YYEEEE. CDR3 size: 17 residues. With V trimmed by 4 bases and J by 3 bases, 9 bases remained unmatched.

This chain joins TRBV6-1 and TRBJ1-4; no clear D gene. Trimming shortened V by 6 bases and J by 8 bases, and 16 bases separated the two germline ends. This CDR3 spans 14 amino acids. Germline assignment: CDR1 MNHNS and CDR2 SASEGT. CDR3 nucleotide sequence: TGTGCCAGCAGACTTGACCCGCAAGGAGAAAAACTGTTTTTT. Translation: CASRLDPQGEKLFF.

The V gene is TRBV20-1, the J gene TRBJ2-3; 9 nucleotides line up with TRBD1. CDR3 length: 12 residues. The germline gives CDR1 DFQATT, CDR2 SNEGSKA (reference sequence). J lost 6 bases, V lost 3 bases, and 1 base had no gene match. This CDR3 reads CSASTGGDTQYF. The DNA for the CDR3 is TGCAGTGCTAGCACAGGGGGCGATACGCAGTATTTT.

The genes are TRBV12-3 or TRBV12-4 and TRBJ2-2; D is tentatively TRBD1 or TRBD2 (5 bases each). Trimming removed 7 bases at V and 1 base at J, with 10 bases between. The CDR3 runs 14 residues. The chain's CDR3 is CASILGENTGELFF. The CDR3 DNA is TGTGCCAGCATCCTGGGGGAGAACACCGGGGAGCTGTTTTTT.

This chain connects TRBV13 to TRBJ2-7; perhaps D is TRBD1 or TRBD2 (5 bases each). This CDR3 region has 15 residues. CDR1 and CDR2 from the germline V gene are PRHDT and FYEKMQ (reference sequence). V was shortened by 2 bases and J by 2 bases, with 13 bases between the two germline ends. CDR3 amino acids: CASSLSGRVPYEQYF. As DNA, the CDR3 is TGTGCCAGCAGCTTAAGCGGCAGGGTACCCTACGAGCAGTACTTC.

The gene calls are TRBV18 and TRBJ2-5; 7 bases line up with TRBD1. Germline trimming cut 3 bases from V and 5 bases from J; bases unmatched to any gene: 6. The CDR3 totals 14 residues. CDR1 is KGHSH, CDR2 LQKENI, per germline. In DNA, the CDR3 is TGTGCCAGCTCACCGGACAGGTTGGGGGAGACCCAGTACTTC. It is translated as CASSPDRLGETQYF. Full variable domain (missing parts from reference TRBV18 and TRBJ2-5): NAGVMQNPRHLVRRRGQEARLRCSPMKGHSHVYWYRQLPEEGLKFMVYLQKENIIDESGMPKERFSAEFPKEGPSILRIQQVVRGDSAAYFCASSPDRLGETQYFGPGTRLLVL.

This clonotype was observed at least ten times. The V call is TRBV5-1, the J call TRBJ2-5; TRBD1 matches 8 bases. The length of the CDR3 is 14 residues. The J segment lost 4 bases and the V segment lost 4 bases, leaving 6 bases of the junction unmatched. Germline V CDR1 and CDR2: SGHRS, YFSETQ. The CDR3 sequence is CASSPTGVGETQYF. The CDR3, as DNA: TGCGCCAGCAGCCCGACAGGGGTAGGAGAGACCCAGTACTTC.

This clonotype has a handful of counts. The CDR3 here is CASSPTSGREDTGELFF. The CDR3, as DNA: TGTGCCAGCAGCCCGACTAGCGGGAGAGAGGATACCGGGGAGCTGTTTTTT. The gene calls are TRBV4-2 and TRBJ2-2; TRBD2 agrees at 12 bases. Germline V CDR1 and CDR2: LGHNA, YNFKEQ. The CDR3 has 17 residues. With 4 bases clipped from V and 5 bases from J, the junction kept 8 bases outside the gene matches.

The CDR3 spells CASSWAGPNEQFF. In nucleotides, the CDR3 is TGTGCCAGCAGTTGGGCGGGGCCGAATGAGCAGTTCTTC. The chain combines TRBV27 with TRBJ2-1; perhaps TRBD2 as D (6 bases). V was shortened by 4 bases and J by 7 bases, with 11 bases between the two germline ends. Per the germline V gene, CDR1 is MNHEY and CDR2 is SMNVEV (reference sequence). The CDR3 is made up of 13 amino acids.